These 25 T cell receptor beta chains were all obtained from the same sample, sequenced in a study of shared clonotypes between healthy human individuals (dated by TCRdb to 2020 to 2021). Library method: the immunoSEQ multiplex PCR assay. TCRdb stores this immuneACCESS table with in-frame sequences only. Part of the clones is absent; in the studies checked, under half of the shortfall reflects unresolved V genes, and no reason is known for the rest. The sample profile shows about 710,000 clones; around 73% of them were found once. The ten largest clones take up around 1.8% of the sample. Sequences were obtained from memory CD4+ T cells sorted from blood. The cell subset or site label of this sample denotes: CD45RA-negative fraction. The receptor source for this set is a woman in her 30s in good health.

Worth noting for this clone: This clone may be a read error of a much larger clone one base away. The chain uses TRBV7-9 and TRBJ1-4; D is ambiguous. The CDR3 runs to 11 residues. Trimming shortened V by 4 bases and J by 7 bases, and 4 bases separated the two germline ends. CDR1 and CDR2 from the germline V gene are SEHNR and FQNEAQ (reference sequence). CDR3 protein: CASSSVEKLFF. CDR3 nucleotide sequence: TGTGCCAGCAGCTCGGTTGAAAAACTGTTTTTT. Full variable domain (outside the CDR3, taken from reference TRBV7-9 and TRBJ1-4): DTGVSQNPRHKITKRGQNVTFRCDPISEHNRLYWYRQTLGQGPEFLTYFQNEAQLEKSRLLSDRFSAERPKGSFSTLEIQRTEQGDSAMYLCASSSVEKLFFGSGTQLSVL.

The rearrangement joins TRBV28 to TRBJ2-7; D gene ambiguous. The CDR3 runs to 17 residues. Trimming shortened V by 3 bases and J by 0 bases, and 18 bases separated the two germline ends. The germline V gene encodes CDR1 MDHEN and CDR2 SYDVKM. CDR3 DNA: TGTGCCAGCAGTTTTGGGATTCGCAGTCCGAGCTCCTACGAGCAGTACTTC. The encoded protein is CASSFGIRSPSSYEQYF.

The chain joins TRBV11-2 to TRBJ2-2, with TRBD2 matching 8 bases. This CDR3 spans 15 amino acids. Trimming removed 5 bases from V and 4 bases from J; junction bases left unmatched: 6. Germline values: CDR1 SGHAT, CDR2 FQNNGV. In DNA, the CDR3 is TGTGCCAGCAGCCCCCGGGAGGGAAGCACCGGGGAGCTGTTTTTT. This gives the protein CASSPREGSTGELFF.

The rearrangement links TRBV7-2 to TRBJ2-7; 11 nucleotides align to TRBD2. In germline, CDR1 is SGHTA, CDR2 FQGNSA. The CDR3 covers 15 residues. J was trimmed by 6 bases and V by 1 base; bases with no gene match: 5. The DNA of the CDR3 is TGTGCCAGCAGCTTAGAGGGGCTAGCGGGAGGCGAGCAGTACTTC. This sequence encodes CASSLEGLAGGEQYF.

Worth noting for this clone: At the DNA level, this CDR3 is encoded by other sequences in the same sample as well. The chain joins TRBV18 to TRBJ1-5; D uncertain. The germline V gene has CDR1 KGHSH and CDR2 LQKENI. The ends were cut back, 2 bases at V and 0 bases at J, with 2 bases in the middle. This CDR3 contains 13 residues. Here the CDR3 reads CASSPYSNQPQHF. DNA for the CDR3: TGTGCCAGCTCACCATATAGCAATCAGCCCCAGCATTTT. The complete variable domain, with remaining parts taken from reference TRBV18 and TRBJ1-5, reads NAGVMQNPRHLVRRRGQEARLRCSPMKGHSHVYWYRQLPEEGLKFMVYLQKENIIDESGMPKERFSAEFPKEGPSILRIQQVVRGDSAAYFCASSPYSNQPQHFGDGTRLSIL.

The genes are TRBV9 and TRBJ2-5; TRBD2 aligns across 10 bases. Germline V lookup: CDR1 SGDLS, CDR2 YYNGEE. This CDR3 has 15 residues. After removal of 4 bases from V and 2 bases from J, the junction contained 5 bases not matched to a gene. CDR3 in DNA: TGTGCCAGCAGCTCTGAAGCGGGAGGGCAAGAGACCCAGTACTTC. Amino acids: CASSSEAGGQETQYF.

This chain uses TRBV5-1 with TRBJ2-1; 10 bases are shared with TRBD2. The CDR3 is made up of 17 amino acids. V lost 4 bases and J lost 6; bases outside the gene matches: 13. From germline, CDR1 is SGHRS and CDR2 YFSETQ. CDR3 region: CASSPRATSGFGNEQFF. The DNA of the CDR3 is TGCGCCAGCAGCCCGAGGGCGACTAGCGGGTTCGGCAATGAGCAGTTCTTC.

The chain has TRBV27 and TRBJ2-5; D is uncertain. CDR1 is MNHEY and CDR2 is SMNVEV in the germline V gene (reference sequence). V lost 6 bases and J lost 2, with 16 bases in between. CDR3 length: 15 residues. The CDR3 is CASSPGPSWQETQYF. The CDR3 DNA reads TGTGCCAGCAGCCCCGGACCGAGCTGGCAAGAGACCCAGTACTTC.

This chain links TRBV6-1 with TRBJ1-4; no clear D gene. The V end was cut by 8 bases, the J end by 0 bases, with 13 bases between. The CDR3 runs to 15 residues. Germline CDR1 and CDR2: MNHNS and SASEGT. As DNA, the CDR3 is TGTGCCAGCGAAGGGAGGGCTGCAACTAATGAAAAACTGTTTTTT. Protein sequence: CASEGRAATNEKLFF.

The chain employs TRBV19 and TRBJ2-5; D is uncertain. In germline, CDR1 is LNHDA, CDR2 SQIVND (reference sequence). V lost 1 base to trimming and J lost 6 bases, with 3 bases between them. This CDR3 spans 11 amino acids. For the CDR3, the DNA is TGTGCCAGTAGTATAGGCCAGACCCAGTACTTC. Protein sequence: CASSIGQTQYF.

V is TRBV11-2 and J is TRBJ2-7; the match to TRBD2 covers 7 bases. Looked up from germline, CDR1 is SGHAT and CDR2 is FQNNGV. This CDR3 is 12 amino acids long. J was trimmed by 12 bases and V by 0 bases; bases with no gene match: 5. The CDR3 reads CASSLDRGVGYF. CDR3 nucleotide sequence: TGTGCCAGCAGCTTAGATCGGGGGGTTGGGTACTTC.

The V and J genes are TRBV11-2 and TRBJ1-1; perhaps TRBD1 as D (5 bases). Trimming took 5 bases from V and 5 from J, leaving 18 bases between them. Germline lookup yields CDR1 SGHAT and CDR2 FQNNGV. The CDR3 consists of 15 residues. The DNA of the CDR3 is TGTGCCAGCAGCCTAAGTACCGCAGGGACTACTGAAGCTTTCTTT. Protein: CASSLSTAGTTEAFF.

Only one count was recorded for this clone. The J gene is TRBJ2-5, the V gene TRBV6-5; D is uncertain. The DNA matches TRBJ2-7 better at its end, which makes the J call doubtful. The CDR3 covers 15 residues. Germline assignment: CDR1 MNHEY and CDR2 SVGAGI. This CDR3 is CASSYSNPRAYEQYF. The DNA of the CDR3 is TGTGCCAGCAGTTACTCGAACCCCAGAGCCTACGAGCAGTACTTC.

In regard to this clone: At the DNA level, this CDR3 is encoded by other sequences in the same sample as well. CDR3 coding DNA: TGTGCCAGCAGCTTAGAGGGAGGTCAGCCCCAGCATTTT. This sequence encodes CASSLEGGQPQHF. The chain employs TRBV7-9 and TRBJ1-5; D call uncertain. From germline, CDR1 is SEHNR and CDR2 FQNEAQ (reference sequence). With 1 base removed from V and 6 bases from J, the gap between germline ends came to 7 bases. The CDR3 has 13 residues.

About this clone itself: This same CDR3 is encoded by further DNA sequences in the sample. The chain employs TRBV5-1 and TRBJ2-1, with a possible D match to TRBD2 (7 bases). CDR3 length: 14 residues. Trimming pared 4 bases from V and 5 bases from J, leaving 13 bases between. Germline CDR1 and CDR2: SGHRS and YFSETQ. CDR3: CASSPGGTDNEQFF. The CDR3 DNA is TGCGCCAGCAGCCCGGGGGGCACCGACAATGAGCAGTTCTTC.

On this clone itself: Other DNA sequences in this sample translate to the same CDR3. This sequence joins TRBV20-1 and TRBJ2-1, with D uncertain. V lost 2 bases, J lost 4 bases, and 3 bases lay in between. Germline CDR1 and CDR2: DFQATT and SNEGSKA (reference sequence). The CDR3 is 11 amino acids. The CDR3 reads CSARLYNEQFF. Written as DNA, the CDR3 is TGCAGTGCTAGACTATACAATGAGCAGTTCTTC.

The CDR3 here is CASSAEPVTEAFF. CDR3 DNA sequence: TGTGCCAGCAGTGCAGAGCCGGTGACTGAAGCTTTCTTT. V and J are TRBV2 and TRBJ1-1; D remains ambiguous. V dropped 4 bases and J dropped 5 bases, with 11 bases sitting between them. The CDR3 totals 13 residues. Looked up from germline, CDR1 is SNHLY and CDR2 is FYNNEI.

CDR3 DNA: TGTGCCAGCACCGGGGACAGGGTCCGCGAGCAGTACTTC. Translating gives CASTGDRVREQYF. The chain employs TRBV5-4 and TRBJ2-7, with 9 nucleotides matching TRBD1. Germline values: CDR1 SGHNT, CDR2 YYREEE (reference sequence). The CDR3 runs to 13 residues. V gave up 6 bases and J gave up 6 bases; unmatched junction bases: 7. Filled out from reference TRBV5-4 and TRBJ2-7, the complete variable domain reads ETGVTQSPTHLIKTRGQQVTLRCSSQSGHNTVSWYQQALGQGPQFIFQYYREEENGRGNFPPRFSGLQFPNYSSELNVNALELDDSALYLCASTGDRVREQYFGPGTRLTVT.

V is TRBV7-6 and J is TRBJ1-5, with D possibly being TRBD1 (6 bases). CDR3 size: 18 residues. Trimming pared 5 bases from V and 0 bases from J, leaving 20 bases between. Germline CDR1 is SGHVS and CDR2 is FNYEAQ. CDR3 DNA: TGTGCCAGCAGCCCCGTCTCCGACAGGACTTATAGCAATCAGCCCCAGCATTTT. Protein: CASSPVSDRTYSNQPQHF.

This chain joins TRBV6-6 and TRBJ2-1, with D perhaps matching TRBD2 (6 bases). Trimming stripped 2 bases from V and 1 base from J, with 9 bases between. The germline V gene encodes CDR1 MNHNY and CDR2 SVGAGI (reference sequence). This CDR3 spans 15 amino acids. CDR3 in amino acids: CASSYIGSSYNEQFF. The CDR3 DNA reads TGTGCCAGCAGTTACATCGGGAGTTCCTACAATGAGCAGTTCTTC.

The J gene is TRBJ2-7, the V gene TRBV27; D uncertain. V was shortened by 5 bases and J by 3 bases, with 14 bases between the two germline ends. The CDR3 totals 14 residues. Germline CDR1 and CDR2: MNHEY and SMNVEV (reference sequence). The CDR3 is CASSTTGFGYEQYF. CDR3 nucleotide sequence: TGTGCCAGCAGTACAACGGGCTTCGGCTACGAGCAGTACTTC.

The chain uses TRBV19 and TRBJ2-3; D gene uncertain. The length of the CDR3 is 13 residues. CDR1 and CDR2 (germline): LNHDA, SQIVND (reference sequence). V gave up 1 base and J gave up 4 bases, with 6 bases separating them. The CDR3 DNA is TGTGCCAGTAGTATAGGTATGGCAGATACGCAGTATTTT. This gives the protein CASSIGMADTQYF.

In DNA, the CDR3 is TGTGCCAGCGAGGACAGAAAGAACACTGAAGCTTTCTTT. Protein sequence: CASEDRKNTEAFF. The chain is built from TRBV25-1 and TRBJ1-1; D is possibly TRBD1 (6 bases). The CDR3 runs 13 residues. Germline loops: CDR1 MGHDK, CDR2 SYGVNS. V was cut by 8 bases and J by 1 base, with 11 bases left in between.

Here the CDR3 DNA reads TGTGCCAGCAGCCCCCAGGGTGAAGATGAGCAGTTCTTC. Translating it yields CASSPQGEDEQFF. This chain joins TRBV5-4 and TRBJ2-1; D might be TRBD1 (5 bases). The CDR3 length is 13 residues. Trimming pared 4 bases from V and 8 bases from J, leaving 13 bases between. Germline CDR1 and CDR2: SGHNT and YYREEE (reference sequence).

Points on this clone: Other DNA sequences in this sample translate to the same CDR3. The rearrangement joins TRBV5-1 to TRBJ2-3; D is perhaps TRBD2 (7 bases). The V end was cut by 2 bases, the J end by 4 bases, with 11 bases between. From germline, CDR1 is SGHRS and CDR2 YFSETQ. This CDR3 contains 14 residues. The CDR3 bases are TGCGCCAGCAGCTTCGGGGGGCGGGCAGATACGCAGTATTTT. Encoded protein: CASSFGGRADTQYF.